This T cell receptor beta chain was recovered during a study of blood T cell repertoires in COVID-19. Study details: Nucleic acid was either cDNA or gDNA, and it came from T cells, B-cell-depleted T cells, or PBMCs.

J lost 6 bases, V lost 3 bases, and 6 bases had no gene match. The CDR3 sequence is 15 residues long. CDR1 and CDR2 (germline): MDHEN, SYDVKM. In the authors' methods: Counts of nucleated cells, estimated from reference gene primer amplification, were obtained. The repertoire was sequenced with immunoSEQ multiplex PCR; TCRdb's copy has only in-frame clones and lacks some. Clonal size and the V and J genes are those of that table, whereas D and trimming came from the DNA. The sample has 100,000 to 150,000 clones, 85% seen once. This clone was found once. The TCR sequence derives from a man aged 80 or over with active or convalescent COVID-19. The sample was peripheral blood. The V gene is TRBV28, the J gene TRBJ2-3, with 10 bases aligning to TRBD1. DNA for the CDR3: TGTGCCAGCAGTTTCGTCGGACAGGGGGACGATACGCAGTATTTT. Protein product: CASSFVGQGDDTQYF.